This T cell receptor (beta chain) was documented in a study of cytomegalovirus exposure and HLA in healthy donors. With 60 Vbeta and 13 Jbeta primers, the PCR was carried out. Assay used: immunoSEQ multiplex PCR; TCRdb lists only in-frame clones, some missing. The table shows about 100,000 clones, with roughly 85% occurring only once. V lost 7 bases to trimming and J lost 0 bases; unmatched junction nucleotides: 3. This CDR3 has 15 amino acids. Germline V lookup: CDR1 MGHDK, CDR2 SYGVNS. These donors counted as nominally healthy when sampled, but unrecorded immune exposures were likely. This clonotype originated in a man aged 55 to 70 in good health and CMV-seropositive. The sample consisted of PBMCs. The gene calls are TRBV25-1 and TRBJ1-6; 7 bases line up with TRBD1. The CDR3 protein is CASTRTGSYNSPLHF. Written as DNA, the CDR3 is TGTGCCAGCACTCGGACAGGCTCCTATAATTCACCCCTCCACTTT.